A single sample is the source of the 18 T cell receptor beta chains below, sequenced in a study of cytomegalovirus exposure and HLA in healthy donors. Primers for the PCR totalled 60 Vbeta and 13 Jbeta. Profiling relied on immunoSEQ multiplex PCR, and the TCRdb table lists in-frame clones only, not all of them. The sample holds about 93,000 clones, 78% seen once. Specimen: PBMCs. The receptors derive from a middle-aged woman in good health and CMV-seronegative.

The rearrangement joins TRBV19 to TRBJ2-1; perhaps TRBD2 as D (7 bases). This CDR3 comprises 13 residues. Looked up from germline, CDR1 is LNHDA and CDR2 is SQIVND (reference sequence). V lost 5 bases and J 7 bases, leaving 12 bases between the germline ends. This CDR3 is CASSGLGGNEQFF. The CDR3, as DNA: TGTGCCAGTAGTGGACTAGGGGGGAATGAGCAGTTCTTC.

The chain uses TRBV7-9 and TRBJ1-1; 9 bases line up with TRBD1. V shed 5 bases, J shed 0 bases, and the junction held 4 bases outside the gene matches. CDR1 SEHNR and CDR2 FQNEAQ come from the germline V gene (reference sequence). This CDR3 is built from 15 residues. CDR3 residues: CASSSGQGMNTEAFF. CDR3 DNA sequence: TGTGCCAGCAGCAGCGGACAGGGGATGAACACTGAAGCTTTCTTT.

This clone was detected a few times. CDR3 amino acids: CASSRGTSVNGEQYF. The CDR3 DNA reads TGTGCCAGCAGCCGCGGGACTAGCGTCAATGGAGAGCAGTACTTC. The V and J genes are TRBV6-6 and TRBJ2-7; TRBD2 agrees at 10 bases. V lost 6 bases and J lost 7; bases outside the gene matches: 12. Germline-derived CDR1 and CDR2 are MNHNY and SVGAGI (reference sequence). The CDR3 has 15 residues.

The CDR3 here is CASSSDSLYNEQFF. CDR3 DNA: TGTGCCAGCAGTTCGGACAGCCTTTACAATGAGCAGTTCTTC. This chain links TRBV28 with TRBJ2-1; possibly TRBD1 for D (6 bases). CDR3 length: 14 residues. Germline CDR1 MDHEN, CDR2 SYDVKM. Between the trimmed V and J ends, which lost 4 bases and 4 bases, there was a span of 11 bases.

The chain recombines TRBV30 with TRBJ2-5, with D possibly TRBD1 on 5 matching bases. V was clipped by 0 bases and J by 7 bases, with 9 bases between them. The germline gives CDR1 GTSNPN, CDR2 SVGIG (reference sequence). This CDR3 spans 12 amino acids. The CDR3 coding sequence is TGTGCCTGGAGTGTCCCAAGGGGGACCCAGTACTTC. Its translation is CAWSVPRGTQYF.

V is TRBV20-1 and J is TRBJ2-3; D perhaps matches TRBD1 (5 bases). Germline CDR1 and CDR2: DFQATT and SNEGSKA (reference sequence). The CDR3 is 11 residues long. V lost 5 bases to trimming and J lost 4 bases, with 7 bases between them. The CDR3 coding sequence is TGCAGTGCTCGACAGTCAGATACGCAGTATTTT. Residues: CSARQSDTQYF.

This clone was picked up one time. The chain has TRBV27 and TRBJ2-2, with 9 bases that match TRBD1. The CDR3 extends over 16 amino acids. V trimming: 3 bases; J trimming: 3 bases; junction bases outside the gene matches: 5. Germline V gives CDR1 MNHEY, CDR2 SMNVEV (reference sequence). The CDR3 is CASSFTGGSYTGELFF. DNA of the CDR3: TGTGCCAGCAGTTTTACAGGGGGCTCTTACACCGGGGAGCTGTTTTTT.

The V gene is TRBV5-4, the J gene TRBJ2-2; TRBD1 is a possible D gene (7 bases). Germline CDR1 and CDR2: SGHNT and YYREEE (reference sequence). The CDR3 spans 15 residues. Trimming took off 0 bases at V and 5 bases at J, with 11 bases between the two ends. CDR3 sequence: CASSLGQGGTGELFF. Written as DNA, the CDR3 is TGTGCCAGCAGCTTGGGCCAGGGGGGTACCGGGGAGCTGTTTTTT.

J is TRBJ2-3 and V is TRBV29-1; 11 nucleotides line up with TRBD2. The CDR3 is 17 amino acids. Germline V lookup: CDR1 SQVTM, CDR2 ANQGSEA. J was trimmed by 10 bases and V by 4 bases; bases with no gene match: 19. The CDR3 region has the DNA TGCAGCGTTGTGGTATCGGAAGGTTTAGCGGGAGGGCCCGCGCAGTATTTT. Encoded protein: CSVVVSEGLAGGPAQYF.

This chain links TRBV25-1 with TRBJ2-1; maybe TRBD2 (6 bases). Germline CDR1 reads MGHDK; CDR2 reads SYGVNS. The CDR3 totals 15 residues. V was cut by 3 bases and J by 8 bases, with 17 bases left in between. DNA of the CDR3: TGTGCCAGCAGTGATCCGTCAGGGAGGTCATATGAGCAGTTCTTC. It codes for CASSDPSGRSYEQFF.

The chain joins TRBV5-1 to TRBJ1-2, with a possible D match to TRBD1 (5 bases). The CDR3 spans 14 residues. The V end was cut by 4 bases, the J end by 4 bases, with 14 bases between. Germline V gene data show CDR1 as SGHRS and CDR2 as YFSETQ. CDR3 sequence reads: CASSPFQGSYGYTF. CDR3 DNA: TGCGCCAGCAGCCCGTTCCAGGGAAGCTATGGCTACACCTTC.

The CDR3 is CAGPGGGNEQFF. The DNA of the CDR3 is TGTGCCGGACCAGGGGGAGGCAATGAGCAGTTCTTC. The gene calls are TRBV30 and TRBJ2-1; D possibly corresponds to TRBD1 (7 bases). The length of the CDR3 is 12 residues. V was pared by 8 bases and J by 6 bases, with 14 bases between. CDR1 and CDR2 (germline): GTSNPN, SVGIG (reference sequence).

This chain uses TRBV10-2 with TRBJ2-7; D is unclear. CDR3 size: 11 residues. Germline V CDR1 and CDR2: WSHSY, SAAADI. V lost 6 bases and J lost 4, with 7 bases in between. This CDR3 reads CASRQAYEQYF. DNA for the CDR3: TGCGCCAGCAGGCAGGCGTACGAGCAGTACTTC.

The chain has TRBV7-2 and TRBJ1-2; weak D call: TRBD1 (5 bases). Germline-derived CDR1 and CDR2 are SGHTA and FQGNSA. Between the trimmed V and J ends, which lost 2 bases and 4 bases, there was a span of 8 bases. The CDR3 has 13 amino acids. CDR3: CASSLRQFYGYTF. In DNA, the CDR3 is TGTGCCAGCAGCTTAAGACAGTTCTATGGCTACACCTTC.

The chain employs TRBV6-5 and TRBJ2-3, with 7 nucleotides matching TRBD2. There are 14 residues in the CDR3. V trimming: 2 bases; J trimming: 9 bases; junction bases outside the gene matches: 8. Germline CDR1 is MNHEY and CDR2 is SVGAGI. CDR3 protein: CASSYGSGAATQYF. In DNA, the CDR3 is TGTGCCAGCAGTTACGGGAGCGGGGCTGCAACGCAGTATTTT.

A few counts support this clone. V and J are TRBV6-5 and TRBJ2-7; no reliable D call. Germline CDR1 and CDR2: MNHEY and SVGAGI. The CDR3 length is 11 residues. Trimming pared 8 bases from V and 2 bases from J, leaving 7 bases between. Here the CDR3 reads CASGPPYEQYF. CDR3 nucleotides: TGTGCCAGCGGGCCGCCCTACGAGCAGTACTTC.

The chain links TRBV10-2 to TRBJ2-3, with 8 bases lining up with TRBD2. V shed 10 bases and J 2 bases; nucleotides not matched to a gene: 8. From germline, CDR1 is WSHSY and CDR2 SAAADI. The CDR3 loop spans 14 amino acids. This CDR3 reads CATGVAGLTDTQYF. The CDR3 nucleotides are TGCGCCACCGGGGTAGCGGGACTCACAGATACGCAGTATTTT.

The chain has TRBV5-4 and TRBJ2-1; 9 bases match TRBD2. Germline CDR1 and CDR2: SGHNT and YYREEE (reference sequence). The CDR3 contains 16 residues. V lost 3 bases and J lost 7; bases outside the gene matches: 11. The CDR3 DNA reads TGTGCCAGCAGCTGGGGTGCCCTAGCGGGACCTAATGAGCAGTTCTTC. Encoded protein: CASSWGALAGPNEQFF. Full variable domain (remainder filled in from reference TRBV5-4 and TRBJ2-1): ETGVTQSPTHLIKTRGQQVTLRCSSQSGHNTVSWYQQALGQGPQFIFQYYREEENGRGNFPPRFSGLQFPNYSSELNVNALELDDSALYLCASSWGALAGPNEQFFGPGTRLTVL.